The rows below give T cell receptor beta chains drawn from one sample of a study of identical twins. TCRdb re-called the 5' RACE reads with MiXCR, one entry per CDR3 protein. The sample yields a few hundred thousand distinct CDR3 sequences, roughly 13% seen once. The same sample was also used in a study of yellow fever vaccine responses in identical twins.

The sequencing input was CD4+ T cells sorted from blood. Source of these receptors: a woman in her late teens or twenties in good health. The CDR3 runs from the conserved cysteine through the conserved F or W. Each record gives: V gene, CDR3 length, CDR3 protein.

v_gene: TRBV9; len: 14; CDR3aa: CASSATSGGGELFF
v_gene: TRBV6-2/TRBV6-3; len: 16; CDR3aa: CASSHVQRGGANVLTF
v_gene: TRBV12-3/TRBV12-4; len: 15; CDR3aa: CASSRGGGAGTEAFF
v_gene: TRBV20-1; len: 14; CDR3aa: CSAGGEGSSYEQYF
v_gene: TRBV24-1; len: 24; CDR3aa: CATSDLQGSRPTGSSKSSYNEQFF
v_gene: TRBV13; len: 12; CDR3aa: CASAQGIHGYTF
v_gene: TRBV29-1; len: 13; CDR3aa: CSVGTGNRETQYF
v_gene: TRBV29-1; len: 14; CDR3aa: CSVVGLAVNYEQYF
v_gene: TRBV7-2; len: 14; CDR3aa: CASSFPSGEDTQYF
v_gene: TRBV7-7; len: 15; CDR3aa: CASSLAAGPNYEQYF
v_gene: TRBV14; len: 12; CDR3aa: CASSHPHSPLHF
v_gene: TRBV15; len: 13; CDR3aa: CATTAGSYNEQFF
v_gene: TRBV5-1; len: 14; CDR3aa: CASRAIGWTDTQYF